Listed here are 9 T cell receptor beta chains from one sample, sequenced in a study of regulatory T cells in long-lasting Graves disease. With iRepertoire HTBI primers and Arm-PCR of CDR3 regions, TCR beta libraries were built. TCRdb reprocessed the multiplex PCR reads with MiXCR, giving one entry per CDR3 protein. Of about 290,000 distinct CDR3 sequences in the sample, around a fifth were seen once. The sample's time point: persistent/refractory GD, antithyroid drugs over 5 years with positive TRAb. From RNA extracted from PBMCs, the TCR library was made. Sequences were derived from peripheral blood mononuclear cells (PBMCs), sampled when the disease was refractory, from a patient treated with antithyroid drugs. These receptors all stem from a female donor with Graves disease.

This clonotype occurred a few times. The V call is TRBV20-1, the J call TRBJ2-7; the D gene is possibly TRBD2 (5 bases). V shed 0 bases and J shed 2 bases, with 14 bases lying between them. This CDR3 comprises 15 residues. CDR1 DFQATT and CDR2 SNEGSKA come from the germline V gene (reference sequence). The CDR3 loop reads CSARDPNGKAYEQYF. CDR3 nucleotide sequence: TGCAGTGCTAGAGATCCGAACGGGAAGGCCTACGAGCAGTACTTC.

The chain uses TRBV7-2 and TRBJ2-1, with unresolved D. This CDR3 comprises 15 residues. V was shortened by 6 bases and J by 3 bases, with 15 bases between the two germline ends. Germline loops: CDR1 SGHTA, CDR2 FQGNSA. CDR3 DNA: TGTGCCAGCAGGAGAGCACGAGAACTCTACAATGAGCAGTTCTTC. This sequence encodes CASRRARELYNEQFF.

CDR3 sequence: CASSRSYTGSYTF. Here the CDR3 DNA reads TGTGCCAGCAGCCGTTCCTACACAGGGTCCTACACCTTC. This chain connects TRBV6-1 to TRBJ1-2, with a tentative D call TRBD1 (6 bases). The CDR3 loop spans 13 amino acids. The V end lost 6 bases, the J end lost 10 bases, and 18 bases lay between the germline ends. Per germline, CDR1 MNHNS and CDR2 SASEGT.

This clonotype was seen ten or more times. The chain employs TRBV7-2 and TRBJ1-2, with 11 bases lining up with TRBD1. V lost 5 bases, J lost 8 bases, and 4 bases stayed unmatched. CDR3 length equals 13 residues. The germline V gene has CDR1 SGHTA and CDR2 FQGNSA. CDR3 region: CASSQGQGGGYTF. CDR3 DNA: TGTGCCAGCAGCCAGGGACAGGGGGGGGGCTACACCTTC. The whole variable domain, remainder taken from reference TRBV7-2 and TRBJ1-2, is GAGVSQSPSNKVTEKGKDVELRCDPISGHTALYWYRQSLGQGLEFLIYFQGNSAPDKSGLPSDRFSAERTGGSVSTLTIQRTQQEDSAVYLCASSQGQGGGYTFGSGTRLTVV.

Of note for this clonotype: This may come from a read error, since a much larger clone is one base off. The chain joins TRBV7-9 to TRBJ1-4; D is unclear. The CDR3 sequence is 13 residues long. Germline V gene sequence: CDR1 SEHNR, CDR2 FQNEAQ (reference sequence). CDR3 nucleotides: TGTGCCAGCAGCTTCGGTTGGAGTGAAAAACTGCTTTTT. It translates to CASSFGWSEKLLF.

This chain joins TRBV20-1 and TRBJ2-7; D may be TRBD2 (5 bases). CDR3 length: 13 residues. CDR1 is DFQATT and CDR2 is SNEGSKA in the germline V gene (reference sequence). Trimming left V 8 bases short and J 4 bases short, with 18 bases between. The CDR3 DNA reads as TGCAGTCCCGGTGGACTGGCACTATACGAGCAGTACTTC. Translation: CSPGGLALYEQYF.

This clonotype was recorded a few times. V is TRBV10-3 and J is TRBJ1-6, with D possibly TRBD1 on 6 matching bases. Deletions cut 10 bases from V and 6 bases from J, with 13 bases between. CDR3 length equals 13 residues. In germline, CDR1 is ENHRY, CDR2 SYGVKD. The CDR3 is CATGQGTNSPLHF. The CDR3 DNA reads as TGTGCCACTGGCCAGGGGACTAATTCACCCCTCCACTTT.

This clonotype came up many times. This sequence joins TRBV3-1 and TRBJ1-1; possible D gene TRBD1, 5 bases. Germline assignment: CDR1 LGHDT and CDR2 YNNKEL (reference sequence). Trimming removed 0 bases from V and 5 bases from J, with 16 bases in between. The CDR3 runs to 16 residues. CDR3 sequence reads: CASSQDVRTGGTEAFF. The CDR3 bases are TGTGCCAGCAGCCAAGATGTGAGGACGGGGGGAACTGAAGCTTTCTTT.

This clonotype has just a few counts. This sequence joins TRBV18 and TRBJ1-1, with 8 positions matching TRBD1. CDR3 length: 12 amino acids. The ends lost 4 bases at V and 9 bases at J; junction bases unmatched: 4. Germline V gene data show CDR1 as KGHSH and CDR2 as LQKENI. The CDR3: CASSLDREQAFF. In DNA, the CDR3 is TGTGCCAGCTCACTGGACAGGGAACAAGCTTTCTTT.